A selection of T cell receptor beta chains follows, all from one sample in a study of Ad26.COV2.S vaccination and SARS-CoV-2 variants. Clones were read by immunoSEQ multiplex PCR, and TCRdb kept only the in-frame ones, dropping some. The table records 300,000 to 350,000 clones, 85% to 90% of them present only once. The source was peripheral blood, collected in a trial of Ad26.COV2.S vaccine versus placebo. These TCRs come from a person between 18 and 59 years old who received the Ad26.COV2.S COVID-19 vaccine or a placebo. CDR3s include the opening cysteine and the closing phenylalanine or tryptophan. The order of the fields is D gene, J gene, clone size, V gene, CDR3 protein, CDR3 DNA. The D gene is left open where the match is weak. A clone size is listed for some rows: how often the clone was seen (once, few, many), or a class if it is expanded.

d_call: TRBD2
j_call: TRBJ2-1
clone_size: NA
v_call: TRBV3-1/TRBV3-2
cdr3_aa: CASSQYKASGDDEQFF
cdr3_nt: TGTGCCAGCAGCCAATATAAGGCTAGCGGGGACGATGAGCAGTTCTTC

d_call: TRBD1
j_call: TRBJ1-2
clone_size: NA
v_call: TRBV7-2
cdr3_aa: CASSPGQTSGYTF
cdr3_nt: TGTGCCAGCAGCCCGGGACAGACGAGTGGCTACACCTTC

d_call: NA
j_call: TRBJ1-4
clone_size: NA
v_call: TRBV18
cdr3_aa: CASSPGWRNEKLFF
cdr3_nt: TGTGCCAGCTCACCAGGGTGGAGGAATGAAAAACTGTTTTTT

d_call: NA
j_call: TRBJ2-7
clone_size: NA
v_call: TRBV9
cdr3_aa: CASSVDGTVAYEQYF
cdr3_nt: TGTGCCAGCAGCGTAGATGGGACGGTAGCCTACGAGCAGTACTTC

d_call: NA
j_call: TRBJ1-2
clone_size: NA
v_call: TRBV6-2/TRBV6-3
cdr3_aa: CASSFGTRRGYGYTF
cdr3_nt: TGTGCCAGCAGCTTCGGGACCCGCCGAGGGTATGGCTACACCTTC

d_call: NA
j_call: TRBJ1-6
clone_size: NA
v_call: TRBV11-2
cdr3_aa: CASSLARGRGNNSPLHF
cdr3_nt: TGTGCCAGCAGTTTAGCCCGGGGCCGAGGGAATAATTCACCCCTCCACTTT

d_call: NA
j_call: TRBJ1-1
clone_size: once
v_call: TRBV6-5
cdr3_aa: CASSWDSRNTEAFF
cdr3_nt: TGTGCCAGCAGTTGGGACTCGCGGAACACTGAAGCTTTCTTT

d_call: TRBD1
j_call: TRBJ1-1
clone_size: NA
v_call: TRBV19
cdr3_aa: CASIRDRVSTEAFF
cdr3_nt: TGTGCCAGTATCCGGGACAGGGTTTCAACTGAAGCTTTCTTT

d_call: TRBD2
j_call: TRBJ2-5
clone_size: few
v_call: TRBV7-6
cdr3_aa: CASSLTSGGAWETQYF
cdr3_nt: TGTGCCAGCAGCTTGACTAGCGGGGGGGCCTGGGAGACCCAGTACTTC

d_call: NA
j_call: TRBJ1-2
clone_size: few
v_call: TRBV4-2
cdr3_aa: CASSQDRMANYGYTF
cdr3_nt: TGTGCCAGCAGCCAAGATAGAATGGCTAACTATGGCTACACCTTC

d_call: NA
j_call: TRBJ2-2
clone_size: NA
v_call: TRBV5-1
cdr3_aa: CASSGFGQRYLNTGELFF
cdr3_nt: TGCGCCAGCAGCGGGTTTGGGCAGCGCTACCTAAACACCGGGGAGCTGTTTTTT

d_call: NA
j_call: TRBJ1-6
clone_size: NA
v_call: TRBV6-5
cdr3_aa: CASRTTGFPLHF
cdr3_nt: TGTGCCAGCAGGACTACGGGGTTTCCCCTCCACTTT

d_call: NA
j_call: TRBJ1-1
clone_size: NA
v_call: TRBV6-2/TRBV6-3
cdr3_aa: CASSYRLFTEAFF
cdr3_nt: TGTGCCAGCAGTTACCGGTTGTTCACTGAAGCTTTCTTT

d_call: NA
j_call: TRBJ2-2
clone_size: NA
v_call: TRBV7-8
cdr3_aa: CASSLISGQITGELFF
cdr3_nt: TGTGCCAGCAGCTTAATCTCGGGGCAGATCACCGGGGAGCTGTTTTTT

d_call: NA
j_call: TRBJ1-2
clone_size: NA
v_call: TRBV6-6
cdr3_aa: CASKSTEDYGYTF
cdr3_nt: TGTGCCAGCAAAAGCACGGAGGACTATGGCTACACCTTC

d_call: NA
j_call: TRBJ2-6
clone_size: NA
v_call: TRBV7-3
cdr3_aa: CASSLTRVAGANVLTF
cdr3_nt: TGTGCCAGCAGCTTAACGAGGGTAGCAGGGGCCAACGTCCTGACTTTC

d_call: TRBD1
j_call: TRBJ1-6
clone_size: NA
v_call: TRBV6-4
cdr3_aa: CASSATGVSPLHF
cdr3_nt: TGTGCCAGCAGTGCAACAGGGGTGTCACCCCTCCACTTT

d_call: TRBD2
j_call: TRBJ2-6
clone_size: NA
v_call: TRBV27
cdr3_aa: CASSLRGNRLRSGANVLTF
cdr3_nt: TGTGCCAGCAGTTTGCGGGGGAACCGCTTACGCTCTGGGGCCAACGTCCTGACTTTC

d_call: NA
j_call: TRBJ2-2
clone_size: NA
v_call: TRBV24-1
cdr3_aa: CATSDSARNTGELFF
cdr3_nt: TGTGCCACCAGTGATTCAGCCAGAAACACCGGGGAGCTGTTTTTT

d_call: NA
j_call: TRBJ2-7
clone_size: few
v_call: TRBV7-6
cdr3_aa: CASSASPGSSYEQYF
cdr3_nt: TGTGCCAGCAGCGCCTCCCCCGGCAGCTCCTACGAGCAGTACTTC

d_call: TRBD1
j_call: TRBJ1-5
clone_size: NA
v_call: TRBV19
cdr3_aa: CASSISGTASNQPQHF
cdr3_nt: TGTGCCAGTAGTATATCGGGGACAGCAAGCAATCAGCCCCAGCATTTT

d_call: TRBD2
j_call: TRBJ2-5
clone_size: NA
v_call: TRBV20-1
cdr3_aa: CSASSLASGETQYF
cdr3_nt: TGCAGTGCTAGTTCCTTGGCTAGCGGGGAGACCCAGTACTTC

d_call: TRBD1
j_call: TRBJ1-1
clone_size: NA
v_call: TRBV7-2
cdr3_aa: CASSSPPGQGAFF
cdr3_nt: TGTGCCAGCAGCTCTCCCCCGGGACAGGGGGCTTTCTTT

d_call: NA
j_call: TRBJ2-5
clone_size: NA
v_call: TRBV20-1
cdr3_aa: CSARAGETQYF
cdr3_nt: TGCAGTGCTCGGGCGGGGGAGACCCAGTACTTC

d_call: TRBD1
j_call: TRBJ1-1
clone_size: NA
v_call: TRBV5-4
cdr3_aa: CASSSTGWGTEAFF
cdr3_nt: TGTGCCAGCAGCTCGACAGGGTGGGGCACTGAAGCTTTCTTT

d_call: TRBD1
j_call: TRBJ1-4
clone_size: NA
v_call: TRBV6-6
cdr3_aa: CASRRTGFEKLFF
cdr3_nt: TGTGCCAGCAGGCGGACAGGGTTTGAAAAACTGTTTTTT

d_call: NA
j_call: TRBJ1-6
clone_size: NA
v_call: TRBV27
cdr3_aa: CASSPTGFSPLHF
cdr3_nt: TGTGCCAGCAGTCCCACAGGGTTTTCACCCCTCCACTTT

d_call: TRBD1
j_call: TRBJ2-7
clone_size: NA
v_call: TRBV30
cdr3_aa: CAWNVDRTYEQYF
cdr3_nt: TGTGCCTGGAACGTGGACAGGACCTACGAGCAGTACTTC

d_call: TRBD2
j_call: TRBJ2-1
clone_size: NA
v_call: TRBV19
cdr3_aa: CATQRGSYNEQFF
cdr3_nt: TGTGCCACCCAGCGGGGGTCCTACAATGAGCAGTTCTTC

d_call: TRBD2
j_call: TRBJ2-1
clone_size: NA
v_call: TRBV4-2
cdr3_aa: CASSQEQRGGRNEQFF
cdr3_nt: TGTGCCAGCAGCCAAGAGCAGCGGGGGGGCCGGAATGAGCAGTTCTTC

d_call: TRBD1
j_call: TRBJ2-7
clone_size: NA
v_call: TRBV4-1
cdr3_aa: CASSHPGQGESRPYEQYF
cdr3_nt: TGCGCCAGCAGCCACCCGGGACAGGGAGAGAGTAGGCCCTACGAGCAGTACTTC

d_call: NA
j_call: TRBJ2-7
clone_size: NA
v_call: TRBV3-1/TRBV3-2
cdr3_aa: CASSPFGGRPTYEQYF
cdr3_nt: TGTGCCAGCAGCCCCTTTGGGGGGCGCCCAACCTACGAGCAGTACTTC

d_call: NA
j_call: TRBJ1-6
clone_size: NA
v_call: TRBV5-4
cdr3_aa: CASSLESPSPLHF
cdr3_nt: TGTGCCAGCAGCTTGGAGTCCCCTTCACCCCTCCACTTT

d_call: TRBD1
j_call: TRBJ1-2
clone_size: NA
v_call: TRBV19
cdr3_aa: CASSIQGARSYGYTF
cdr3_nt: TGTGCCAGTAGTATACAGGGGGCGAGGAGCTATGGCTACACCTTC

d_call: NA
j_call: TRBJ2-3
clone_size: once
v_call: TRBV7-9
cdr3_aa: CASSLVGSRGADTQYF
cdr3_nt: TGTGCCAGCAGCTTAGTAGGGTCGAGGGGTGCAGATACGCAGTATTTT

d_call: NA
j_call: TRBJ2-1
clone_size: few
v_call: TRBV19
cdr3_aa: CASSPTLLNLDNEQFF
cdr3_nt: TGTGCCAGTAGTCCTACCCTGCTAAATCTGGACAATGAGCAGTTCTTC

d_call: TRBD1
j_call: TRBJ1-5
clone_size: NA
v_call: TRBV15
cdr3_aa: CATSSDGQGDQPQHF
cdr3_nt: TGTGCCACCAGCAGTGATGGACAGGGGGATCAGCCCCAGCATTTT

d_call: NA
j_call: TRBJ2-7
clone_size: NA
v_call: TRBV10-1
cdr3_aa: CASSETLPGPYYEQYF
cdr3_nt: TGCGCCAGCAGTGAGACACTTCCGGGACCGTACTACGAGCAGTACTTC

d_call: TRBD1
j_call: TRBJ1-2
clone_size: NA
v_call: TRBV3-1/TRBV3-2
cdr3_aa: CASSQEGRDRDHGYTF
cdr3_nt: TGTGCCAGCAGCCAAGAAGGTCGGGACAGGGACCATGGCTACACCTTC

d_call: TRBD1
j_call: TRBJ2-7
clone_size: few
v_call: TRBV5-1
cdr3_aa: CASSLARTGGFYEQYF
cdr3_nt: TGCGCCAGCAGCTTGGCTAGGACAGGGGGCTTTTACGAGCAGTACTTC

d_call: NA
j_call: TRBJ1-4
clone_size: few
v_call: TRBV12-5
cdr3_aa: CASGVGTTNEKLFF
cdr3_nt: TGTGCTAGTGGCGTGGGAACAACTAATGAAAAACTGTTTTTT

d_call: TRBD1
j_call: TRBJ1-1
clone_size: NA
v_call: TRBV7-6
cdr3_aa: CASSSRTGVNTEAFF
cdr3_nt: TGTGCCAGCAGCTCAAGGACAGGCGTGAACACTGAAGCTTTCTTT

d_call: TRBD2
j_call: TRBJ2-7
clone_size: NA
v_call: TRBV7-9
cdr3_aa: CASSQTPILAGDPYEQYF
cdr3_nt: TGTGCCAGCAGCCAGACACCTATCCTAGCGGGGGATCCCTACGAGCAGTACTTC

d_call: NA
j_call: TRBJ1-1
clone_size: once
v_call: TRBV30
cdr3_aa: CAWSVRPDTEAFF
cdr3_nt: TGTGCCTGGAGTGTACGACCGGACACTGAAGCTTTCTTT

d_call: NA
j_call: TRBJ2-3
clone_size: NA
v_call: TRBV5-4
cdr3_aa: CASSPPRGVGTDTQYF
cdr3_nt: TGTGCCAGCAGCCCCCCGAGGGGAGTAGGCACAGATACGCAGTATTTT

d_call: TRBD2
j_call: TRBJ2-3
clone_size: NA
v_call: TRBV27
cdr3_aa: CASSLSGGGVPDTQYF
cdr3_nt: TGTGCCAGCAGTTTGTCTGGCGGGGGGGTTCCAGATACGCAGTATTTT

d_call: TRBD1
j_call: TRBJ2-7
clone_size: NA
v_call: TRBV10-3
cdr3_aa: CAISDPGQSSYEQYF
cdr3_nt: TGTGCCATCAGTGACCCGGGACAGAGCTCCTACGAGCAGTACTTC

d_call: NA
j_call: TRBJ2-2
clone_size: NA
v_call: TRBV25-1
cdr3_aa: CASSELGAGRGTGELFF
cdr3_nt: TGTGCCAGCAGTGAACTAGGGGCAGGGCGGGGCACCGGGGAGCTGTTTTTT

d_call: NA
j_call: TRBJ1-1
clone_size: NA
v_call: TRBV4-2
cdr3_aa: CASSRLTGTEAFF
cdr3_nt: TGTGCCAGCAGCCGCCTGACAGGCACTGAAGCTTTCTTT